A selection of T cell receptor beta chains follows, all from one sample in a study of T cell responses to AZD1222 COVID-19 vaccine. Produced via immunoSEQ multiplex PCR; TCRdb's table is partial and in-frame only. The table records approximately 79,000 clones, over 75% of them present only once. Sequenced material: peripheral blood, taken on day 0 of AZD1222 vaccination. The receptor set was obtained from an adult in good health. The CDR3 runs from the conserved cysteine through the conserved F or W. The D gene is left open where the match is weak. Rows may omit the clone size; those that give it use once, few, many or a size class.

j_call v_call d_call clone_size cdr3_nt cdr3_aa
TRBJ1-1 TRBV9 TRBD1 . TGTGCCAGCAGCGTAGAAGGACAGGGTGCCACTGAAGCTTTCTTT CASSVEGQGATEAFF
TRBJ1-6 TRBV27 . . TGTGCCAGCAGTTTATCTCCCGGGGCGGCCAATTCACCCCTCCACTTT CASSLSPGAANSPLHF
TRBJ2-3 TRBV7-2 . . TGTGCCAGCAGCCTCCGTCCCTCAGATACGCAGTATTTT CASSLRPSDTQYF
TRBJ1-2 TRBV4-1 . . TGCGCCAGCAGCCAAGATCATCAGGGGAAAGGCTACACCTTC CASSQDHQGKGYTF
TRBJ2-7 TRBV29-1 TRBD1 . TGCAGCGCTACCCTTTGGGGACAGGGGGTGGACGAGCAGTACTTC CSATLWGQGVDEQYF
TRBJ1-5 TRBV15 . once TGTGCCACCAGCAGAGACGGTTATAGCAATCAGCCCCAGCATTTT CATSRDGYSNQPQHF
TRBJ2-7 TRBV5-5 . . TGTGCCAGCAGCCGGCGGCAGGGGTTTGTGGATAGCGAGCAGTACTTC CASSRRQGFVDSEQYF
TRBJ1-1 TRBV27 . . TGTGCCAGCAAACGAGGAGTGAACACTGAAGCTTTCTTT CASKRGVNTEAFF
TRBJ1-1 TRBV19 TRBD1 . TGTGCCAGTAGACCGACAGGGGGCGTCACTGAAGCTTTCTTT CASRPTGGVTEAFF
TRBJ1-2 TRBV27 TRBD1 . TGTGCCAGCAGTTTAGGGGCCAGACAGGGCTATGGCTACACCTTC CASSLGARQGYGYTF
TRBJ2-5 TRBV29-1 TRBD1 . TGCAGCGGGTGGGGGACAGGGGCCCTCCAAGAGACCCAGTACTTC CSGWGTGALQETQYF
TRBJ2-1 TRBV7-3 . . TGTGCCAGCAGCTTAAAATGGGTAAACTCCTACAATGAGCAGTTCTTC CASSLKWVNSYNEQFF
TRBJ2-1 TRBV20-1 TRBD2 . TGCAGTGCTAGTCCGGCTAGCGGGAACAATGAGCAGTTCTTC CSASPASGNNEQFF
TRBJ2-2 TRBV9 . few TGTGCCAGCAGCGTAGATCAGGGCGTCTTCCGGAACACCGGGGAGCTGTTTTTT CASSVDQGVFRNTGELFF
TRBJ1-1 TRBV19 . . TGTGCCACCGCCCCGGGGCACTTTACAGAAGCTTTCTTT CATAPGHFTEAFF
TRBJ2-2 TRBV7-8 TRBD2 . TGTGCCAGCAGTGTGGGATTCTTAAGCGGGAGATCGGCCGGGGAGCTGTTTTTT CASSVGFLSGRSAGELFF